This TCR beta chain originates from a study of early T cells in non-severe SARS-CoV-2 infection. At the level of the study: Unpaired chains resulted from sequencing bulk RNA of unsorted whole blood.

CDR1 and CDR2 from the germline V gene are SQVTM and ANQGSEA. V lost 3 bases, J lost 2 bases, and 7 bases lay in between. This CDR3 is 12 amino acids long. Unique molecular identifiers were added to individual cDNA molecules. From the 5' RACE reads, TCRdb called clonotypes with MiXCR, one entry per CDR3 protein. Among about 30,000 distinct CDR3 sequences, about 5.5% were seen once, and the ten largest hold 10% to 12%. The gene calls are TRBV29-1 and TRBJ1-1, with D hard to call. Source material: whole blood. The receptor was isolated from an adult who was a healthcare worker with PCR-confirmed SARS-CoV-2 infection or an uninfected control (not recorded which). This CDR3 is CSVDRINTEAFF. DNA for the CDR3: TGCAGCGTTGATCGGATCAACACTGAAGCTTTCTTT. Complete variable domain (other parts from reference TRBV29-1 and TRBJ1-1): SAVISQKPSRDICQRGTSLTIQCQVDSQVTMMFWYRQQPGQSLTLIATANQGSEATYESGFVIDKFPISRPNLTFSTLTVSNMSPEDSSIYLCSVDRINTEAFFGQGTRLTVV.